This note documents a single T cell receptor (beta chain) sequence. This sample includes further DNA sequences coding for the same CDR3. The data derive from a study of blood T cell repertoires in COVID-19. Study-wide background: The cDNA or gDNA used as material had been derived from T cells, B-cell-depleted T cells, or PBMCs.

The CDR3 covers 13 residues. Germline V gene sequence: CDR1 SGHRS, CDR2 YFSETQ. Trimming cost V 0 bases and J 5 bases; bases outside gene matches: 1. Original methodology: How many nucleated cells were present was estimated from reference gene primer amplification. The protocol was immunoSEQ multiplex PCR, while the TCRdb copy is restricted to in-frame clones and leaves out a portion. V, J and clone size reflect that table, while D and trimming were determined from the DNA. The sample lists approximately 320,000 clones, about 92% seen once, with 2% to 3% in the top ten. The rearrangement links TRBV5-1 to TRBJ2-5, with 7 bases lining up with TRBD1. The TCR was taken from a man aged 55 to 70 who had recovered from COVID-19. Input material: PBMCs or T cells enriched from blood (not recorded which). DNA of the CDR3: TGCGCCAGCAGCTTGGGACAGGGTGAGACCCAGTACTTC. This codes for CASSLGQGETQYF.